One sample yielded the 28 T cell receptor beta chains listed below, sequenced in a study of shared clonotypes between healthy human individuals. Data came from immunoSEQ multiplex PCR; TCRdb stores just in-frame clones and leaves some out. The sample lists 2 million to 2.5 million clones, 95% seen once, with 0.13% in the top ten. The sample consisted of naive CD4+ T cells sorted from blood. As for subset: CD45RA+ positively selected. The receptors here all came from a man younger than 30 in good health.

The chain combines TRBV18 with TRBJ2-1, with D perhaps given as TRBD1 or TRBD2 (5 bases each). The CDR3 runs to 16 residues. From germline, CDR1 is KGHSH and CDR2 LQKENI. The germline V and J ends were trimmed by 4 bases and 0 bases, with 13 bases remaining between them. The CDR3 DNA follows: TGTGCCAGCTCACGGGGGTGGCTGACCTCCTACAATGAGCAGTTCTTC. Encoded protein: CASSRGWLTSYNEQFF.

In this sample, this clone turned up once. CDR3 coding DNA: TGTGCCTGGAGTGTACAGGGGGGAAGCTCCTACAATGAGCAGTTCTTC. Translation gives CAWSVQGGSSYNEQFF. The rearrangement joins TRBV30 to TRBJ2-1, with 8 bases matching TRBD1. V lost 0 bases, J lost 0 bases, and 4 bases stayed unmatched. CDR1 GTSNPN and CDR2 SVGIG come from the germline V gene (reference sequence). The CDR3 runs to 16 residues.

This clone showed up just once. The V call is TRBV4-1, the J call TRBJ2-5; 7 positions match TRBD2. V was clipped by 0 bases and J by 2 bases; unmatched bases: 15. Germline loops: CDR1 MGHRA, CDR2 YSYEKL. The CDR3 totals 19 residues. This CDR3 reads CASSQDKASGAQSQETQYF. Written as DNA, the CDR3 is TGCGCCAGCAGCCAAGATAAAGCTAGCGGAGCGCAGAGTCAAGAGACCCAGTACTTC.

The chain is built from TRBV20-1 and TRBJ2-1, with 8 positions matching TRBD2. V shed 6 bases and J 9 bases; nucleotides not matched to a gene: 4. Germline V gene data show CDR1 as DFQATT and CDR2 as SNEGSKA (reference sequence). The CDR3 is made up of 11 amino acids. The CDR3, as DNA: TGCAGTGCCCAGACTAGCGTTGAGCAGTTCTTC. This gives the protein CSAQTSVEQFF.

The rearrangement uses TRBV19 and TRBJ1-2, with no clear D. The length of the CDR3 is 13 residues. Germline V gene sequence: CDR1 LNHDA, CDR2 SQIVND (reference sequence). V was cut by 6 bases and J by 4 bases, with 12 bases left in between. The CDR3 protein is CASRRVGSYGYTF. Written as DNA, the CDR3 is TGTGCCAGTAGGCGGGTTGGAAGCTATGGCTACACCTTC.

The chain links TRBV7-9 to TRBJ2-5; D remains unclear. The CDR3 contains 14 residues. V was trimmed by 1 base and J by 0 bases, leaving 6 bases between them. Germline CDR1 SEHNR, CDR2 FQNEAQ (reference sequence). The CDR3 DNA is TGTGCCAGCAGCTTAGGACTGAACCAAGAGACCCAGTACTTC. This codes for CASSLGLNQETQYF. The whole variable domain, remainder taken from reference TRBV7-9 and TRBJ2-5, is DTGVSQNPRHKITKRGQNVTFRCDPISEHNRLYWYRQTLGQGPEFLTYFQNEAQLEKSRLLSDRFSAERPKGSFSTLEIQRTEQGDSAMYLCASSLGLNQETQYFGPGTRLLVL.

Notes on this clone: The same CDR3 is also encoded by other DNA sequences in this sample. The gene calls are TRBV6-5 and TRBJ2-7; 7 nucleotides match TRBD1. CDR1 and CDR2 from the germline V gene are MNHEY and SVGAGI. The CDR3 has 12 residues. With 5 bases clipped from V and 5 bases from J, the junction kept 3 bases outside the gene matches. CDR3 residues: CASSRQGDEQYF. In nucleotides, the CDR3 is TGTGCCAGCAGTAGACAGGGCGACGAGCAGTACTTC.

This clone showed up just a few times. The chain has TRBV5-1 and TRBJ2-5; 13 bases match TRBD2. The CDR3 totals 16 residues. CDR1 and CDR2 from the germline V gene are SGHRS and YFSETQ. Trimming at V came to 0 bases and at J to 4 bases, leaving 3 bases not matched to a gene. Here the CDR3 reads CASSLARTSGRETQYF. CDR3 nucleotides: TGCGCCAGCAGCTTGGCCAGGACTAGCGGGAGAGAGACCCAGTACTTC.

The chain employs TRBV30 and TRBJ1-5, with a weak D call TRBD1 (5 bases). There are 14 residues in the CDR3. The germline CDR1 and CDR2 sequences are GTSNPN and SVGIG (reference sequence). Trimming removed 2 bases at V and 7 bases at J, with 15 bases between. CDR3 amino acids: CAWSSGPRGQPQHF. As DNA, the CDR3 is TGTGCCTGGAGTTCCGGACCAAGGGGACAGCCCCAGCATTTT.

V is TRBV19 and J is TRBJ1-6; D uncertain. This CDR3 has 19 residues. CDR1 LNHDA and CDR2 SQIVND come from the germline V gene (reference sequence). Trimming shortened V by 1 base and J by 0 bases, and 16 bases separated the two germline ends. The CDR3 here is CASSIVVDFSSSYNSPLHF. In DNA, the CDR3 is TGTGCCAGTAGTATAGTGGTCGACTTCTCCAGCTCCTATAATTCACCCCTCCACTTT.

This chain uses TRBV11-2 with TRBJ2-2; D remains unclear. Trimming took 5 bases from V and 0 from J, leaving 7 bases between them. Per the germline V gene, CDR1 is SGHAT and CDR2 is FQNNGV. This CDR3 contains 14 residues. CDR3 DNA sequence: TGTGCCAGCAGCCAAAGGGCGAACACCGGGGAGCTGTTTTTT. This encodes CASSQRANTGELFF.

V usage is TRBV28 and J usage is TRBJ2-7; TRBD2 matches at 11 bases. Germline V CDR1 and CDR2: MDHEN, SYDVKM. J was trimmed by 6 bases and V by 6 bases; bases with no gene match: 7. CDR3 size: 14 residues. The CDR3 spells CASRFSGGAGEQYF. CDR3 DNA sequence: TGTGCCAGCAGATTTAGCGGGGGGGCCGGCGAGCAGTACTTC.

Details on this clone: Other DNA sequences in this specimen translate into the identical CDR3. The chain combines TRBV5-4 with TRBJ2-3; D not certain. CDR3 length equals 15 residues. Germline loops: CDR1 SGHNT, CDR2 YYREEE (reference sequence). The V end was cut by 0 bases, the J end by 0 bases, with 8 bases between. The chain's CDR3 is CASSLGGPSTDTQYF. CDR3 in DNA: TGTGCCAGCAGCTTGGGTGGGCCTAGCACAGATACGCAGTATTTT.

This clone was observed once. The chain couples TRBV5-4 to TRBJ1-1, with unresolved D. Trimming removed 6 bases from V and 8 bases from J, with 14 bases in between. The germline gives CDR1 SGHNT, CDR2 YYREEE (reference sequence). CDR3 size: 12 residues. DNA of the CDR3: TGTGCCAGCACTATTACCGGGGAAGAAGCTTTCTTT. The encoded protein is CASTITGEEAFF.

The chain recombines TRBV29-1 with TRBJ2-3; 8 nucleotides line up with TRBD1. Germline lookup yields CDR1 SQVTM and CDR2 ANQGSEA. The CDR3 extends over 17 amino acids. V gave up 0 bases and J gave up 2 bases; unmatched junction bases: 10. The CDR3 is CSVEDRIETGATDTQYF. The CDR3 DNA is TGCAGCGTTGAAGATAGAATAGAGACAGGGGCCACAGATACGCAGTATTTT.

The chain couples TRBV5-4 to TRBJ2-2; 8 bases match TRBD1. With 3 bases clipped from V and 1 base from J, the junction kept 2 bases outside the gene matches. CDR3 length: 15 residues. CDR1 and CDR2 (germline): SGHNT, YYREEE (reference sequence). In nucleotides, the CDR3 is TGTGCCAGCAGCTCCGGACAGGGGAACACCGGGGAGCTGTTTTTT. Its protein product is CASSSGQGNTGELFF.

The rearrangement joins TRBV5-1 to TRBJ2-1; 9 nucleotides agree with TRBD1. The V gene end was trimmed by 4 bases and the J gene end by 5 bases; junction bases not matched to a gene: 7. Germline lookup yields CDR1 SGHRS and CDR2 YFSETQ. The CDR3 spans 15 residues. Here the CDR3 reads CASSPQGALHNEQFF. The DNA for the CDR3 is TGCGCCAGCAGCCCACAGGGGGCGCTTCACAATGAGCAGTTCTTC. Filled out from reference TRBV5-1 and TRBJ2-1, the complete variable domain reads KAGVTQTPRYLIKTRGQQVTLSCSPISGHRSVSWYQQTPGQGLQFLFEYFSETQRNKGNFPGRFSGRQFSNSRSEMNVSTLELGDSALYLCASSPQGALHNEQFFGPGTRLTVL.

The rearrangement uses TRBV5-1 and TRBJ1-4; D is undetermined. The CDR3 is 15 residues long. Trimming left V 3 bases short and J 8 bases short, with 17 bases between. The V gene's germline CDR1 is SGHRS and CDR2 YFSETQ. The CDR3 DNA reads as TGCGCCAGCAGCTCCGACCGGACCTCTGGAGAAAAACTGTTTTTT. Translation gives CASSSDRTSGEKLFF.

The chain has TRBV2 and TRBJ2-3, with 8 bases fitting TRBD2. CDR3 size: 16 residues. Germline CDR1 SNHLY, CDR2 FYNNEI. J gave up 1 base and V 2 bases, and 5 bases lay outside the gene matches. DNA for the CDR3: TGTGCCAGCAGTGAACTCTCAGCGGGGGGCACAGATACGCAGTATTTT. This gives the protein CASSELSAGGTDTQYF.

The V call is TRBV2, the J call TRBJ1-2; 7 bases are shared with TRBD1. This CDR3 is 14 amino acids long. The germline V gene has CDR1 SNHLY and CDR2 FYNNEI. J gave up 4 bases and V 4 bases, and 6 bases lay outside the gene matches. The CDR3 sequence is CASSAGTDLYGYTF. CDR3 DNA sequence: TGTGCCAGCAGTGCCGGGACAGACCTCTATGGCTACACCTTC.

The chain carries TRBV5-4 and TRBJ1-2, with a tentative D call TRBD1 (5 bases). CDR3 length equals 14 residues. From germline, CDR1 is SGHNT and CDR2 YYREEE (reference sequence). V lost 0 bases and J 5 bases, leaving 11 bases between the germline ends. In DNA form, the CDR3 reads TGTGCCAGCAGCTTGGGGGGCACTCGATATGGCTACACCTTC. This sequence encodes CASSLGGTRYGYTF.

The gene calls are TRBV7-9 and TRBJ1-2; D remains unclear. The CDR3 length is 15 residues. Germline CDR1 SEHNR, CDR2 FQNEAQ (reference sequence). Trimming removed 1 base from V and 2 bases from J, with 11 bases in between. The CDR3 nucleotides are TGTGCCAGCAGCTTAGGATTGACACAGAACTATGGCTACACCTTC. Residues: CASSLGLTQNYGYTF.

This chain connects TRBV5-1 to TRBJ2-2; a possible D gene is TRBD2 (6 bases). The CDR3 length is 13 residues. Germline V gives CDR1 SGHRS, CDR2 YFSETQ. V was cut by 4 bases and J by 5 bases, with 9 bases left in between. The CDR3 loop is CASSGGWTGELFF. The CDR3 bases are TGCGCCAGCAGCGGAGGGTGGACCGGGGAGCTGTTTTTT.

The chain joins TRBV6-1 to TRBJ2-1; D may be TRBD2 (5 bases). V was trimmed by 7 bases and J by 2 bases, leaving 15 bases between them. Per germline, CDR1 MNHNS and CDR2 SASEGT. This CDR3 comprises 15 residues. In nucleotides, the CDR3 is TGTGCCAGCACTAGGGCTCGGGATCCCTACAATGAGCAGTTCTTC. Its translation is CASTRARDPYNEQFF.

This chain uses TRBV19 with TRBJ1-1; the match to TRBD1 covers 8 bases. This CDR3 is 14 amino acids long. Germline V CDR1 and CDR2: LNHDA, SQIVND (reference sequence). Germline trimming cut 10 bases from V and 5 bases from J; bases unmatched to any gene: 12. The CDR3 loop is CATRFTGGRTEAFF. CDR3 bases: TGTGCCACCAGATTCACAGGGGGAAGAACTGAAGCTTTCTTT.

This clone was found once. This chain links TRBV5-6 with TRBJ2-1, with D possibly matching TRBD2 (5 bases). Trimming took off 3 bases at V and 2 bases at J, with 15 bases between the two ends. Per the germline V gene, CDR1 is SGHDT and CDR2 is YYEEEE. The CDR3 contains 16 residues. CDR3 coding DNA: TGTGCCAGCAGCTGGGTAGCGAGGTTAGCCTACAATGAGCAGTTCTTC. Amino acids: CASSWVARLAYNEQFF.

Remarks on this clone: A much larger clone sits a single nucleotide away, making a read error possible. Other DNA sequences from this sample encode an identical CDR3 as well. The rearrangement uses TRBV11-2 and TRBJ1-1, with unresolved D. In germline, CDR1 is SGHAT, CDR2 FQNNGV. Trimming took off 3 bases at V and 1 base at J, with 6 bases between the two ends. The CDR3 runs to 13 residues. CDR3 DNA: TGTGCCAGCAGCTTCGCCGGGAACACTGAAGCTTTCTTT. Translation gives CASSFAGNTEAFF.

The rearrangement joins TRBV12-5 to TRBJ2-4, with 8 bases matching TRBD1. The J segment lost 3 bases and the V segment lost 0 bases, leaving 7 bases of the junction unmatched. The germline CDR1 and CDR2 sequences are LGHNT and FRNRAP. The CDR3 is 17 amino acids. CDR3 sequence (DNA): TGTGCTAGTGGTTTGGTATGGACAGGGTCCGGCAAAAACATTCAGTACTTC. Translation gives CASGLVWTGSGKNIQYF. The entire variable domain, with the rest obtained from reference TRBV12-5 and TRBJ2-4, is as follows: DARVTQTPRHKVTEMGQEVTMRCQPILGHNTVFWYRQTMMQGLELLAYFRNRAPLDDSGMPKDRFSAEMPDATLATLKIQPSEPRDSAVYFCASGLVWTGSGKNIQYFGAGTRLSVL.